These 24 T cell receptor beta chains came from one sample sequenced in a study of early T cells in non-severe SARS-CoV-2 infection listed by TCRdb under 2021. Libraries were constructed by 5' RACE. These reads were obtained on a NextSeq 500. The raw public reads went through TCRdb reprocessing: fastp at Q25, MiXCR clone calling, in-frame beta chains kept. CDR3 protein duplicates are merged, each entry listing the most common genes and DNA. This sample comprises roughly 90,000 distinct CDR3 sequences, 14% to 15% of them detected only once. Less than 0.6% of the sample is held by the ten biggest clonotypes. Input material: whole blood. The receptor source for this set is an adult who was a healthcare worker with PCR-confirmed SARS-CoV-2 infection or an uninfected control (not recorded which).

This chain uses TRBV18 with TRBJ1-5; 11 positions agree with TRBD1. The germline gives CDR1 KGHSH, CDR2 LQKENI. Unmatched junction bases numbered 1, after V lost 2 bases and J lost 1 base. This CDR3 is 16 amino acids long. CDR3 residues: CASSPGTGGSNQPQHF. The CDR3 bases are TGTGCCAGCTCACCAGGGACAGGGGGGAGCAATCAGCCCCAGCATTTT.

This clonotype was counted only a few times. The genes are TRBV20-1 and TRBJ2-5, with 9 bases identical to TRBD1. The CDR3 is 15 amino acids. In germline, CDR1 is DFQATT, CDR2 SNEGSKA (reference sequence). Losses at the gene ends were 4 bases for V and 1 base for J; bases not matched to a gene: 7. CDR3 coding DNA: TGCAGTGCTATAAAAGGACAGGGGCCCCAAGAGACCCAGTACTTC. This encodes CSAIKGQGPQETQYF.

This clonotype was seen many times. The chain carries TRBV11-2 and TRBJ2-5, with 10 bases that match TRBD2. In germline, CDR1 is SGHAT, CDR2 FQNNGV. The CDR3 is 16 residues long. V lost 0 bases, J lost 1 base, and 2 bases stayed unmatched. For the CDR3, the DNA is TGTGCCAGCAGCTTAGAGGTAGCGGGGGGCCAAGAGACCCAGTACTTC. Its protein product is CASSLEVAGGQETQYF.

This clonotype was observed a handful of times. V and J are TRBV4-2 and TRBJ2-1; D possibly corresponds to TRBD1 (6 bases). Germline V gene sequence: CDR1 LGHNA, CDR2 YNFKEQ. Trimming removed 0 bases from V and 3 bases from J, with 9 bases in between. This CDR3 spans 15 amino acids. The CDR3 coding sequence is TGTGCCAGCAGCCAAGACAGGGGTTACTACAATGAGCAGTTCTTC. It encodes CASSQDRGYYNEQFF.

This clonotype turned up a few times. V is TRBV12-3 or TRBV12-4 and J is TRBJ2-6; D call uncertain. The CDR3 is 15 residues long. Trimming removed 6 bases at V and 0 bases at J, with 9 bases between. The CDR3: CASRIDGSGANVLTF. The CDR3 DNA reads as TGTGCCAGCAGGATTGACGGCTCTGGGGCCAACGTCCTGACTTTC.

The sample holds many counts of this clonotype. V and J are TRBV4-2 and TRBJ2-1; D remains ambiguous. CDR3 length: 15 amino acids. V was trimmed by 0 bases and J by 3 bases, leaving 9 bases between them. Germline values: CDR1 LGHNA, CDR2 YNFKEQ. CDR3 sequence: CASSQDQDYYNEQFF. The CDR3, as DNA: TGTGCCAGCAGCCAAGATCAGGATTACTACAATGAGCAGTTCTTC.

CDR3 bases: TGTGCCGGGAGGGGACTAGCGGTCCGAGATACGCAGTATTTT. Protein sequence: CAGRGLAVRDTQYF. This chain joins TRBV7-9 and TRBJ2-3, with TRBD2 matching 11 bases. V shed 11 bases and J 5 bases; nucleotides not matched to a gene: 9. Germline V gene lookup returns CDR1 SEHNR and CDR2 FQNEAQ (reference sequence). This CDR3 region has 14 residues.

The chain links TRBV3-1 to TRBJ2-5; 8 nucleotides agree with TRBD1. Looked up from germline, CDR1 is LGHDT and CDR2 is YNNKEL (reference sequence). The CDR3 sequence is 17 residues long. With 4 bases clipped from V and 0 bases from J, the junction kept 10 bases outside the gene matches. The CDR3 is CASSPLTRDRYQETQYF. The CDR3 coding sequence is TGTGCCAGCAGCCCTCTAACGCGGGACAGGTACCAAGAGACCCAGTACTTC.

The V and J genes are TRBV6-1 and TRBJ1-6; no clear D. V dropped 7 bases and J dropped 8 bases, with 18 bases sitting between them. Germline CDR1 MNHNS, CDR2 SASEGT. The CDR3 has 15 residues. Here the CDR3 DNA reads TGTGCCAGCACCCCGCGGCAGTCGGCCTATTCACCCCTCCACTTT. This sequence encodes CASTPRQSAYSPLHF.

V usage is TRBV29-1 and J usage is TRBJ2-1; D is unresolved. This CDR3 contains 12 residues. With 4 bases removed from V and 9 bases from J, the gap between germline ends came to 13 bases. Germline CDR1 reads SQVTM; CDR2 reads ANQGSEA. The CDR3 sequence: CSVVVSIGEQFF. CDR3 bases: TGCAGCGTTGTAGTGTCAATCGGTGAGCAGTTCTTC.

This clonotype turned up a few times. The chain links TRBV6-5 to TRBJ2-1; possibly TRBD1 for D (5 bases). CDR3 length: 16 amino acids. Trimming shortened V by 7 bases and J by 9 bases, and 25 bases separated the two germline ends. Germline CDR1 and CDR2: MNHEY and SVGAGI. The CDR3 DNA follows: TGTGCCAGCACCCGCTCCGTTTTAGGGGCGCACGGTGAGCAGTTCTTC. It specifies CASTRSVLGAHGEQFF.

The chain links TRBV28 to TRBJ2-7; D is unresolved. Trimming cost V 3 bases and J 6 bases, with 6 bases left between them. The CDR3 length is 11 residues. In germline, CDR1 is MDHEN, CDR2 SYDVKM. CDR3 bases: TGTGCCAGCAGTTTGGGGTTCGAGCAGTACGTC. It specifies CASSLGFEQYV.

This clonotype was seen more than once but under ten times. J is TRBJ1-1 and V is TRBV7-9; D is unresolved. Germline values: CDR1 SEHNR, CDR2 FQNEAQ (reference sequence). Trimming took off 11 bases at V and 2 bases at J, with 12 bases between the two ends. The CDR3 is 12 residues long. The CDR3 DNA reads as TGTGCCGGTGAGCAGGCCAACACTGAAGCTTTCTTT. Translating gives CAGEQANTEAFF.

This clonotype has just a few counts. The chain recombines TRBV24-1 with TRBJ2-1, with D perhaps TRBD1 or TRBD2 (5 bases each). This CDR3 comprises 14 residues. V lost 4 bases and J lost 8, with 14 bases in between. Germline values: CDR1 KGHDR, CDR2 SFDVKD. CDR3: CATSDGALGDEQFF. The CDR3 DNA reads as TGTGCCACCAGTGACGGGGCCCTAGGCGATGAGCAGTTCTTC.

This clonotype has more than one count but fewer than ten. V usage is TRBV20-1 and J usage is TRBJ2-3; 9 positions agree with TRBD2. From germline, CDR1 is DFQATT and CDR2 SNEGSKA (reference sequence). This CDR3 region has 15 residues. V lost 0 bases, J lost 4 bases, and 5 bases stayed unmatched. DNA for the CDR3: TGCAGTGCTAGAGATGGGCGGGGGGGCCCAGATACGCAGTATTTT. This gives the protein CSARDGRGGPDTQYF.

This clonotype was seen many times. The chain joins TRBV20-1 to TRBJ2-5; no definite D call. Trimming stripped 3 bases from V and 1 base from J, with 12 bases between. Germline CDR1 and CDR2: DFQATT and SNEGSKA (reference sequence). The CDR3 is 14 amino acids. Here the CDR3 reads CSASLRIPQETQYF. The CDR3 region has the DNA TGCAGTGCTAGTTTGCGTATCCCCCAAGAGACCCAGTACTTC.

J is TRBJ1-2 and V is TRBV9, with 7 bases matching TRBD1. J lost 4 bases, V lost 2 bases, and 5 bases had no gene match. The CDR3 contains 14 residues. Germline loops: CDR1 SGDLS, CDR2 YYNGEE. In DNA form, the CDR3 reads TGTGCCAGCAGCGTCACAGGGGTGGCCTATGGCTACACCTTC. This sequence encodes CASSVTGVAYGYTF.

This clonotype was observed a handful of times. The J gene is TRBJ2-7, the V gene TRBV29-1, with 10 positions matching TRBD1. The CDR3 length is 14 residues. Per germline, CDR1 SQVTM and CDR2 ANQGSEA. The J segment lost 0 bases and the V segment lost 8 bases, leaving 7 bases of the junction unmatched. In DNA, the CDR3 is TGCAGCCGCGTGGGACAGGGGAACTCCTACGAGCAGTACGTC. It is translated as CSRVGQGNSYEQYV.

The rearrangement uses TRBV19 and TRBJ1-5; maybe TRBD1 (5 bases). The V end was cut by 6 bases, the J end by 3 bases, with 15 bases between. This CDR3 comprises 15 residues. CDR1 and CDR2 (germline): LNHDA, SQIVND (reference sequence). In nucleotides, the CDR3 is TGTGCCAGTAGCCAGGGCGTGATCGTCAATCAGCCCCAGCATTTT. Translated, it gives CASSQGVIVNQPQHF.

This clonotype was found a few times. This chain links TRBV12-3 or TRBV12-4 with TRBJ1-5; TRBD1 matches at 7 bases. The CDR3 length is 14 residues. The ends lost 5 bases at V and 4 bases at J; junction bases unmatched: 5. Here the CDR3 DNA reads TGTGCCAGCAGTAAAGTGGGACAGAATCAGCCCCAGCATTTT. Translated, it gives CASSKVGQNQPQHF.

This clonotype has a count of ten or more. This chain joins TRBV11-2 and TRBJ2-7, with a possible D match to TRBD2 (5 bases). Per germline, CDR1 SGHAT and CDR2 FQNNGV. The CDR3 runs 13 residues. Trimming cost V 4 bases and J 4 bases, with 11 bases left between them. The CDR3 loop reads CASSYRPGYEQYV. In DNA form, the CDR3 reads TGTGCCAGCAGCTACCGACCGGGGTACGAGCAGTACGTC.

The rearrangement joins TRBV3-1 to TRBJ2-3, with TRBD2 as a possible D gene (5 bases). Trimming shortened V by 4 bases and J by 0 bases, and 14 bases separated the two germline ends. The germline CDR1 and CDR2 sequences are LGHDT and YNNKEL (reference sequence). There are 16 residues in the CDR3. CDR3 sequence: CASSPEGRASTDTQYF. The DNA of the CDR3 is TGTGCCAGCAGCCCCGAAGGGCGGGCTAGCACAGATACGCAGTATTTT.

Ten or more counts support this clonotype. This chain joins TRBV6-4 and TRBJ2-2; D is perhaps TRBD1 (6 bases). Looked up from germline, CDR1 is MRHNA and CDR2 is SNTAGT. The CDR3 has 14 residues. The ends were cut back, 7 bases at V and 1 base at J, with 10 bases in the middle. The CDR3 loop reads CASKPQGNTGELFF. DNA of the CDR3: TGTGCCAGCAAGCCACAGGGGAACACCGGGGAGCTGTTTTTT.

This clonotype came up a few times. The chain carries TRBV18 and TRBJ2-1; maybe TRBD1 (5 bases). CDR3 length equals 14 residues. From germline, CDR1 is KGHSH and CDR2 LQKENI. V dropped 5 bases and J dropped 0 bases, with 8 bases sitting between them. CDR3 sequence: CASSGAHSYNEQFF. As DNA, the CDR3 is TGTGCCAGCTCAGGGGCACACTCCTACAATGAGCAGTTCTTC.